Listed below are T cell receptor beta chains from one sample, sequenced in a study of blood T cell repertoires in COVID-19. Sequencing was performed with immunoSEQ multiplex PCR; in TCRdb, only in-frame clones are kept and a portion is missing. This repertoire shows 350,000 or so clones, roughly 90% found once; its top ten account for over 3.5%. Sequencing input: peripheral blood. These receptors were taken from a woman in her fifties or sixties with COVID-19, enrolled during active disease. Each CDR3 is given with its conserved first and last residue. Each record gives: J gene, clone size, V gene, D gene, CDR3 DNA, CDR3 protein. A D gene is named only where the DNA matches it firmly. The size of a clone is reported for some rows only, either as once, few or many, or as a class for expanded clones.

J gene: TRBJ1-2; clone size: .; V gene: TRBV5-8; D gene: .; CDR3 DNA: TGTGCCAGCAGAAGGGAGAGCTATGGCTACACCTTC; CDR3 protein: CASRRESYGYTF
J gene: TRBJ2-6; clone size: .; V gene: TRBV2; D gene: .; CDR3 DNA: TGTGCCAGCAGTCAAACCCAGGGTATCCCCCGCTCTGGGGCCAACGTCCTGACTTTC; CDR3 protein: CASSQTQGIPRSGANVLTF
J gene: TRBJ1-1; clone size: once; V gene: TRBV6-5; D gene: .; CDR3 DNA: TGTGCCAGCAGTTCACCGCGACAGCTTGAAGCTTTCTTT; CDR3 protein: CASSSPRQLEAFF
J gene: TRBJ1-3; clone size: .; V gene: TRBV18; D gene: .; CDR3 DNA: TGTGCCAGCTCACGGACAGATTCTGGAAACACCATATATTTT; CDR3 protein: CASSRTDSGNTIYF
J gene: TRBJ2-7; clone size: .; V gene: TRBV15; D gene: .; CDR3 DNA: TGTGCCACCAGCACGTATAATTCCGAGCAGTACTTC; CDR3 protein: CATSTYNSEQYF
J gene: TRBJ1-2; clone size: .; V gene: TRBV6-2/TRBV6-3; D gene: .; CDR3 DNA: TGTGCCAGCAGCCCCGGACTCAACTATGGCTACACCTTC; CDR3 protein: CASSPGLNYGYTF
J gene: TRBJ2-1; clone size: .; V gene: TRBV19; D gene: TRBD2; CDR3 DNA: TGTGCCAGTAGTATACAGCTAGCGGGGGGGCGAAATGAGCAGTTCTTC; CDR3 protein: CASSIQLAGGRNEQFF
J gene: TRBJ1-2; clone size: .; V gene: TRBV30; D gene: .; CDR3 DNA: TGTGCCTGGAGAGACAGAGCCACTTATGGCTACACCTTC; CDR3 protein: CAWRDRATYGYTF
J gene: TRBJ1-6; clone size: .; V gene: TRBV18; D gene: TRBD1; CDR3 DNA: TGTGCCAGCTCACCTATGGGACAGGGCGTATCACCCCTCCACTTT; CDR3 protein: CASSPMGQGVSPLHF
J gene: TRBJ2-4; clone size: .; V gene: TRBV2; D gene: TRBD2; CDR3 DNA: TGTGCCAGCACCGCAATAGCGGGGAGCAAAAACATTCAGTACTTC; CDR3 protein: CASTAIAGSKNIQYF
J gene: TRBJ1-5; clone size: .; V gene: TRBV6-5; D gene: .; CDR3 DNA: TGTGCCAGCAGTTACTCCAGCGGGGTCAATCAGCCCCAGCATTTT; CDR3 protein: CASSYSSGVNQPQHF
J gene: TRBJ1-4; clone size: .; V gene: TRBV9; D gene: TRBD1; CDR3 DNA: TGTGCCAGCAGCCCGACAACAGGGACAGTTAATGAAAAACTGTTTTTT; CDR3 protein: CASSPTTGTVNEKLFF
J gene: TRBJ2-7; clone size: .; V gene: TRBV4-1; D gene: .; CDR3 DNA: TGCGCCAGCAGCCTACAGGGTTCCTACGAGCAGTACTTC; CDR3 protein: CASSLQGSYEQYF
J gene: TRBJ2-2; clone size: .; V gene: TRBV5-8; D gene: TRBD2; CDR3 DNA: TGTGCCAGCAGCTTTCGGGGGGATAGGACCGGGGAGCTGTTTTTT; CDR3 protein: CASSFRGDRTGELFF